This TCR beta chain came from a study of T cell repertoires in cytomegalovirus infection. One entry per CDR3 protein, called by TCRdb with MiXCR from the reads. The sample includes under 600,000 distinct CDR3 sequences, 16% of them seen just once. This CDR3 region has 15 residues. With V trimmed by 5 bases and J by 3 bases, 10 bases remained unmatched. Germline CDR1 reads SGHTA; CDR2 reads FQGNSA. This clonotype was picked up many times. The target antigen is unknown. General observations from the study: HLA-C-restricted, CMV-specific TCR beta clonotypes were dominant ex vivo.

This clonotype was obtained from a human donor in good health (CMV status not recorded). Some clones in this sample may be carry-over from other donors' samples. The chain combines TRBV7-2 with TRBJ2-7; 7 positions match TRBD1. Sample: CD8+ T cells from PBMCs. The CDR3 DNA reads TGTGCCAGCAGCCTCCTCGGGACAGAGATCTACGAGCAGTACTTC. Amino acid sequence: CASSLLGTEIYEQYF.